This T cell receptor beta chain derives from a study of control samples from healthy donors and cancer patients. The CDR3 runs to 15 residues. Germline assignment: CDR1 MNHEY and CDR2 SVGAGI. Trimming removed 6 bases from V and 5 bases from J, with 19 bases in between. TCRdb keeps only in-frame clones here, not all; method: immunoSEQ multiplex PCR. The profile shows roughly 92,000 clones, 85% to 90% of them singletons. This receptor was taken from a woman in her fifties or sixties in good health. The sample consisted of blood. The rearrangement uses TRBV6-5 and TRBJ1-2; maybe TRBD1 (6 bases). CDR3 sequence (DNA): TGTGCCAGCAGGAATACGCCTCAGGGGAGATATGGCTACACCTTC. It translates to CASRNTPQGRYGYTF.